This T cell receptor (beta chain) was recorded in a study of T cell responses to AZD1222 COVID-19 vaccine. Method: immunoSEQ multiplex PCR; TCRdb's copy keeps in-frame clones and lacks some. Of tens of thousands of clones in the sample, 87% were seen once. General study results and limits: Following two doses of AZD1222, Spike-specific TCR breadth and depth rose. Spike regions recognized by vaccine-associated CD4 TCRs spanned the protein, led by 160-218 and 743-854.

Comments on this clone: What it binds is not known.

The TCR was taken from an adult who received the AZD1222 COVID-19 vaccine. The sample consisted of peripheral blood, taken 28 days after the second AZD1222 dose.

The CDR3 sequence: CASSYPSNSPLHF. The CDR3 coding sequence is TGTGCCAGCAGTTACCCTAGTAATTCACCCCTCCACTTT. The J gene is TRBJ1-6, the V gene TRBV28; no clear D gene. Trimming stripped 4 bases from V and 6 bases from J, with 7 bases between. The CDR3 sequence is 13 residues long. Germline V gene lookup returns CDR1 MDHEN and CDR2 SYDVKM.